This TCR beta chain was recovered during a study of blood T cell repertoires in COVID-19. Overall study context: Italy, Spain and the United States were the sources of the convalescent and acute COVID-19 samples. PBMCs, B-cell-depleted T cells, or T cells were the source of the cDNA or gDNA that made up the material.

As processed by the authors: Nucleated cell number was recorded as an estimate derived from reference gene primer amplification. Here immunoSEQ multiplex PCR was the method, and the copy in TCRdb shows in-frame clones only, minus some. V, J and clone size derive from that table, while D and trimming were established from the DNA sequence. The repertoire consists of under 150,000 clones, with approximately 80% occurring once and the leading ten covering about 5%. Germline CDR1 SGHRS, CDR2 YFSETQ. Trimming left V 0 bases short and J 0 bases short, with 7 bases between. This CDR3 comprises 15 residues. The chain has TRBV5-1 and TRBJ1-5; D unclear. Sequenced sample: peripheral blood. The sequence was obtained from a woman aged 50 to 60 with acute or convalescent COVID-19. The CDR3 reads CASSLDRGSNQPQHF. DNA of the CDR3: TGCGCCAGCAGCTTGGACCGGGGTAGCAATCAGCCCCAGCATTTT.